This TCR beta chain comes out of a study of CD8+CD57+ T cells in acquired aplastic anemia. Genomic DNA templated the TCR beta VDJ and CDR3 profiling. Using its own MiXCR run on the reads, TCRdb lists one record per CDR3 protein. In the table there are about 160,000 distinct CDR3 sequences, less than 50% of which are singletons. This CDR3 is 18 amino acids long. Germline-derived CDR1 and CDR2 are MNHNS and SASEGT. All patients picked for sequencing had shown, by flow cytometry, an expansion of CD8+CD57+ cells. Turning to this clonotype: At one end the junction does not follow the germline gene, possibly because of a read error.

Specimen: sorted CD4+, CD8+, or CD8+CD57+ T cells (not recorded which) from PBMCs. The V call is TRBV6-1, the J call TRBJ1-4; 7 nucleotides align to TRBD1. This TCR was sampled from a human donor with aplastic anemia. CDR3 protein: CASTLRGTALYKNEELFF. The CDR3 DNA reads TGTGCCAGCACCCTGCGGGGGACAGCCTTGTACAAGAATGAAGAACTGTTTTTT.